The TCR beta chain described here comes from a study of OX40 agonist ivuxolimab in advanced cancers. The protocol was immunoSEQ multiplex PCR, while the TCRdb copy is restricted to in-frame clones and leaves out a portion. The top ten hold over 0.4% of the sample, which has 55,000 to 90,000 clones, approximately 85% seen once. Note on this clone: Its target is unknown.

Study-wide results and caveats: Clonal expansion was among the lowest in partial responders at 0.1-3.0 mg/kg, especially CD8+. CD8+ T cells were the subset that, on average, had more expanded clones than CD4+.

This CDR3 is built from 17 residues. Patients had blood sampled at baseline and again on cycle 4 day 1 and cycle 7 day 1. The genes are TRBV21-1 and TRBJ2-3; the D call TRBD2 from the table was never checked on the DNA. TRBV21-1 is a recognized pseudogene. Sample: CD4+ or CD8+ T cells sorted from blood, taken in a trial of the OX40 agonist ivuxolimab. The TCR was taken from an adult with an advanced solid tumor such as melanoma, head and neck, liver or kidney cancer. CDR3 protein: CASSSKLVGGNTDTQYF. CDR3 DNA sequence: TGTGCCAGCAGCAGTAAGTTGGTGGGAGGGAACACAGATACGCAGTATTTT.